This entry describes one T cell receptor beta chain. What it binds is not known. These data originate in a study of T cell responses to AZD1222 COVID-19 vaccine. Overall study results and limits: Across the whole spike, CD4 TCRs peaked at regions 160-218 and 743-854. Repertoire sampling was restricted to post-peak T cell response timepoints. Spike-specific TCR breadth and depth were elevated following two AZD1222 doses.

Trimming took off 3 bases at V and 5 bases at J, with 16 bases between the two ends. The V gene's germline CDR1 is GTSNPN and CDR2 SVGIG (reference sequence). This CDR3 spans 14 amino acids. Clones were sequenced by immunoSEQ multiplex PCR, and TCRdb holds only the in-frame ones, with some missing. The table records 150,000 to 200,000 clones, over 80% of them present only once. The chain has TRBV30 and TRBJ2-5; D may match TRBD1 or TRBD2 (7 bases each). The origin of this receptor is an adult in good health. The material sequenced was peripheral blood, taken on day 0 of MenACWY control vaccination. As DNA, the CDR3 is TGTGCCTGGAGCGGGGGGACAGTGGTTGAGACCCAGTACTTC. Residues: CAWSGGTVVETQYF. Looking up the rest from reference TRBV30 and TRBJ2-5 gives the full variable domain: SQTIHQWPATLVQPVGSPLSLECTVEGTSNPNLYWYRQAAGRGLQLLFYSVGIGQISSEVPQNLSASRPQDRQFILSSKKLLLSDSGFYLCAWSGGTVVETQYFGPGTRLLVL.